This TCR beta chain was sequenced during a study of T-cell reconstitution after alpha-beta-depleted transplantation in children. Study conclusions and caveats: One year after transplant, T-cell counts and diversity came mostly from newly produced T cells.

Many counts were recorded for this clonotype. The antigen is not known. V was pared by 5 bases and J by 1 base, with 15 bases between. CDR1 is SGHTA and CDR2 is FQGTGA in the germline V gene. This CDR3 region has 16 residues. Library preparation (for TCRbeta) was performed with unique molecular identifiers. TCRdb fed the PCR reads into MiXCR, producing one record per CDR3 protein. The sample lists roughly 250,000 distinct CDR3 sequences; 7.5% to 9.5% were seen once. This clonotype was obtained from a male patient younger than 18 who had a stem cell transplant for acute lymphoblastic leukemia, so the T cells may come from the graft donor. The material was PBMCs, mostly from graft donor cells, obtained 180 days after TCRalphabeta/CD19-depleted stem cell transplant. V and J are TRBV7-3 and TRBJ2-1; D might be TRBD2 (6 bases). Here the CDR3 reads CASSANRDFSYNEQFF. DNA for the CDR3: TGTGCCAGCAGCGCCAATCGGGACTTTTCCTACAATGAGCAGTTCTTC.